The 5 T cell receptor beta chains below come from one sample, sequenced in a study of neoadjuvant nivolumab and ipilimumab in lung cancer. Profiled with immunoSEQ multiplex PCR; TCRdb holds only in-frame clones, not every one. The repertoire consists of nearly 2,000 clones, with over 70% occurring once and the leading ten covering roughly 4.5%. The material was tumor tissue, obtained before neoadjuvant nivolumab, alone or with ipilimumab. These receptors all stem from an adult with non-small cell lung cancer.

This clone appeared a few times. The genes are TRBV7-9 and TRBJ2-1; D unclear. Germline V gives CDR1 SEHNR, CDR2 FQNEAQ (reference sequence). V gave up 3 bases and J gave up 5 bases, with 14 bases separating them. This CDR3 is 15 amino acids long. The CDR3 nucleotides are TGTGCCAGCAGCTTCGACTTCGGATCGAACAATGAGCAGTTCTTC. Its translation: CASSFDFGSNNEQFF. Drawing the rest from reference TRBV7-9 and TRBJ2-1, the complete variable domain is DTGVSQNPRHKITKRGQNVTFRCDPISEHNRLYWYRQTLGQGPEFLTYFQNEAQLEKSRLLSDRFSAERPKGSFSTLEIQRTEQGDSAMYLCASSFDFGSNNEQFFGPGTRLTVL.

V usage is TRBV9 and J usage is TRBJ1-1; 7 nucleotides agree with TRBD1. The V and J ends lost 1 base and 4 bases, in that order; junction bases with no gene match: 10. The CDR3 consists of 16 residues. Looked up from germline, CDR1 is SGDLS and CDR2 is YYNGEE. CDR3: CASSVRLDREVTEAFF. DNA for the CDR3: TGTGCCAGCAGCGTACGTCTCGACAGGGAGGTCACTGAAGCTTTCTTT.

The rearrangement joins TRBV23-1 to TRBJ2-1; D gene uncertain. TRBV23-1 is treated as an ORF (open reading frame) with a function not yet certain. This CDR3 region has 13 residues. V was pared by 0 bases and J by 3 bases, with 3 bases between. The CDR3 loop reads CASSQSDYNEQFF. DNA for the CDR3: TGCGCCAGCAGTCAATCGGACTACAATGAGCAGTTCTTC.

Turning to this clone: Within the sample, other DNA sequences also encode this same CDR3. The V and J genes are TRBV2 and TRBJ2-6, with D unresolved. V was shortened by 7 bases and J by 4 bases, with 8 bases between the two germline ends. Germline-derived CDR1 and CDR2 are SNHLY and FYNNEI. CDR3 length equals 13 residues. CDR3 in DNA: TGTGCCAGCACTGTGTCGGGGGCCAACGTCCTGACTTTC. It codes for CASTVSGANVLTF.

This clone came up a few times. V gene TRBV7-2 combines with J gene TRBJ1-1; D unclear. The CDR3 consists of 15 residues. Between the trimmed V and J ends, which lost 3 bases and 2 bases, there was a span of 13 bases. In germline, CDR1 is SGHTA, CDR2 FQGNSA. The CDR3 reads CASSFTPAANTEAFF. The CDR3 DNA follows: TGTGCCAGCAGCTTTACCCCGGCAGCAAACACTGAAGCTTTCTTT.